Listed below are T cell receptor beta chains from one sample, sequenced in a study of shared clonotypes between healthy human individuals. Here immunoSEQ multiplex PCR was the method, and the copy in TCRdb shows in-frame clones only, minus some. The table shows 1.4 million to 1.5 million clones, with approximately 96% occurring only once. Sequenced input: naive CD4+ T cells sorted from blood. The receptors come from a man aged 25-45 years in good health. The CDR3 runs from the conserved cysteine through the conserved F or W. The order of the fields is J gene, clone size, V gene, CDR3 protein. Clone size is shown for a subset of rows, as once, few, many or a class of expanded clone.

J gene: TRBJ1-5
clone size: -
V gene: TRBV7-7
CDR3 protein: CASSLCWSRLQPQHF

J gene: TRBJ1-4
clone size: -
V gene: TRBV30
CDR3 protein: CAWDFGEKLFF

J gene: TRBJ2-4
clone size: -
V gene: TRBV29-1
CDR3 protein: CSVQLGRSKNIQYF

J gene: TRBJ1-4
clone size: -
V gene: TRBV4-1
CDR3 protein: CASGLLQANEKLFF

J gene: TRBJ2-2
clone size: -
V gene: TRBV6-5
CDR3 protein: CASRDSGTGELFF

J gene: TRBJ2-6
clone size: -
V gene: TRBV18
CDR3 protein: CASSPLPTGAGANVLTF

J gene: TRBJ1-1
clone size: -
V gene: TRBV4-2
CDR3 protein: CASRLSQGENTEAFF

J gene: TRBJ1-2
clone size: -
V gene: TRBV5-8
CDR3 protein: CASSLLNYGYTF

J gene: TRBJ2-7
clone size: -
V gene: TRBV7-9
CDR3 protein: CASSRGLAGGPFGQYF

J gene: TRBJ2-2
clone size: few
V gene: TRBV5-1
CDR3 protein: CASSFAGFTGELFF

J gene: TRBJ2-5
clone size: once
V gene: TRBV28
CDR3 protein: CASSFRDRSFGTQYF

J gene: TRBJ1-1
clone size: -
V gene: TRBV4-3
CDR3 protein: CASSQEGTGTLNTEAFF

J gene: TRBJ2-2
clone size: -
V gene: TRBV11-1
CDR3 protein: CASSPTSGLNTGELFF

J gene: TRBJ2-3
clone size: -
V gene: TRBV23-1
CDR3 protein: CASSHFTGREPRDTQYF

J gene: TRBJ1-4
clone size: -
V gene: TRBV10-3
CDR3 protein: CAISALIGGQGEKLFF

J gene: TRBJ2-7
clone size: -
V gene: TRBV7-8
CDR3 protein: CASSYRTYEQYF

J gene: TRBJ1-3
clone size: -
V gene: TRBV5-1
CDR3 protein: CASSLEGASSGNTIYF

J gene: TRBJ1-1
clone size: -
V gene: TRBV7-9
CDR3 protein: CASSPYLRTGDNTEAFF

J gene: TRBJ2-1
clone size: -
V gene: TRBV11-2
CDR3 protein: CASSFGGGSDGYEQFF

J gene: TRBJ2-2
clone size: -
V gene: TRBV28
CDR3 protein: CASSLSGTGVTGELFF